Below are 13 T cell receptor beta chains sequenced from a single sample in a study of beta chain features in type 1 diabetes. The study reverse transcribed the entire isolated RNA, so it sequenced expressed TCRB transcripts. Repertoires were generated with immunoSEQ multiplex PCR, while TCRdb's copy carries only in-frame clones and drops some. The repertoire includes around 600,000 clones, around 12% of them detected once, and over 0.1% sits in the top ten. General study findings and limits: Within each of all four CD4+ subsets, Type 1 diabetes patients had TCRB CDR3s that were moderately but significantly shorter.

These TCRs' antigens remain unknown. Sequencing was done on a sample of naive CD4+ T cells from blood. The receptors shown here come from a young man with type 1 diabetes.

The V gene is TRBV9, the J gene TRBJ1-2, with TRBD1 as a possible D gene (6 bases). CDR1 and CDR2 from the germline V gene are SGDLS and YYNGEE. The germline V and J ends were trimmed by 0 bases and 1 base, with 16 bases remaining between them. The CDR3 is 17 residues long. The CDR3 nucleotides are TGTGCCAGCAGCGTAGGAGAAGGGGGGACGGTTAACTATGGCTACACCTTC. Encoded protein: CASSVGEGGTVNYGYTF.

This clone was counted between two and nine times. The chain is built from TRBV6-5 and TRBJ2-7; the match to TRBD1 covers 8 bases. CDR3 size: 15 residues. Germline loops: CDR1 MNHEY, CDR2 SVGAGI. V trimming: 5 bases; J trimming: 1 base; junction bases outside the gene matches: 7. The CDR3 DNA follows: TGTGCCAGCAGTAAAGGACAGGGAGGTTCCTACGAGCAGTACTTC. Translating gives CASSKGQGGSYEQYF.

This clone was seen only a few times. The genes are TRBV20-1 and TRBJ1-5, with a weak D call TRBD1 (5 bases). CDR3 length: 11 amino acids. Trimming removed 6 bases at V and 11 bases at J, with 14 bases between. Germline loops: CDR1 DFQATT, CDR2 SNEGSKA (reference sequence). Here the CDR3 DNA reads TGCAGTGCAATACAGGAACGGGCCCAGCATTTT. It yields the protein CSAIQERAQHF.

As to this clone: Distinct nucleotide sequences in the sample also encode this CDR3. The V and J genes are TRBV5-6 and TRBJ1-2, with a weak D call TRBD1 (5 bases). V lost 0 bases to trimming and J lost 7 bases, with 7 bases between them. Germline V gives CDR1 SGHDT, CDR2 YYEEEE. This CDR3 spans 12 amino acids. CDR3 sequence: CASSLAQGGYTF. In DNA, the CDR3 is TGTGCCAGCAGCTTGGCCCAGGGTGGCTACACCTTC. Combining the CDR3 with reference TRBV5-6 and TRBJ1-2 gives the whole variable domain DAGVTQSPTHLIKTRGQQVTLRCSPKSGHDTVSWYQQALGQGPQFIFQYYEEEERQRGNFPDRFSGHQFPNYSSELNVNALLLGDSALYLCASSLAQGGYTFGSGTRLTVV.

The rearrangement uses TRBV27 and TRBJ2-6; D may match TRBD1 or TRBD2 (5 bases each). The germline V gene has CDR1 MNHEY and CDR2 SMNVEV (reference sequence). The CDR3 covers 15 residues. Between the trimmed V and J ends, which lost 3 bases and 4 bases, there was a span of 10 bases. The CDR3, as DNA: TGTGCCAGCAGTTTTTGGGGGTCCGGGGCCAACGTCCTGACTTTC. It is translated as CASSFWGSGANVLTF.

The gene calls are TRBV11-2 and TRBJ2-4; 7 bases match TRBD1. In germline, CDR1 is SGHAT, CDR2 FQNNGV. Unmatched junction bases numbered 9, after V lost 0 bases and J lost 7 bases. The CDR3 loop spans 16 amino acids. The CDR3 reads CASSLDRSQGMNIQYF. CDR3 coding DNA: TGTGCCAGCAGCTTAGATCGGTCACAGGGGATGAACATTCAGTACTTC.

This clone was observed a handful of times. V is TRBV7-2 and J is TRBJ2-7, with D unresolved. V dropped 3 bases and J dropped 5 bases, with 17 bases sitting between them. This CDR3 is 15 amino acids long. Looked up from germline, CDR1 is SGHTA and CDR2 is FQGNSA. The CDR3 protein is CASSLVPGPLNEQYF. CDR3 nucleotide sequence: TGTGCCAGCAGCTTGGTACCGGGCCCTTTGAACGAGCAGTACTTC.

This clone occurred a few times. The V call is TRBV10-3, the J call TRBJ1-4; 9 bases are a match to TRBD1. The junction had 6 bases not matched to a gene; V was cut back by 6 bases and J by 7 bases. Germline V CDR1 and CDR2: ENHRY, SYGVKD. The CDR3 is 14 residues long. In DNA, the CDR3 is TGTGCCATCAGCACCGGGACAGGGAGTGAAAAACTGTTTTTT. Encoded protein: CAISTGTGSEKLFF.

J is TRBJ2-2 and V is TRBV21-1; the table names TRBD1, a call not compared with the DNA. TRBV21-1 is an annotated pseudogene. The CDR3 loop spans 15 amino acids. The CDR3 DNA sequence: TGTGCCAGCAGCAAATTGGGCAGTCGAACCGGGGAGCTGTTTTTT. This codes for CASSKLGSRTGELFF.

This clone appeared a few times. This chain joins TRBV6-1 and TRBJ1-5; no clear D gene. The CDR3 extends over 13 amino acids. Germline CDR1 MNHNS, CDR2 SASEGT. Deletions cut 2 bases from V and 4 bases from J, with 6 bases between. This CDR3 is CASSEIQNQPQHF. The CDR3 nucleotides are TGTGCCAGCAGTGAAATACAGAATCAGCCCCAGCATTTT.

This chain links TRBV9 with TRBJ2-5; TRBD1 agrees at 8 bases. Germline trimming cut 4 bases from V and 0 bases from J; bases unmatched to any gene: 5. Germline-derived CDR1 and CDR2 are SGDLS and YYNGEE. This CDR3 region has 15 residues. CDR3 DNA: TGTGCCAGCAGCAGGGACAGGAAGCACCAAGAGACCCAGTACTTC. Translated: CASSRDRKHQETQYF.

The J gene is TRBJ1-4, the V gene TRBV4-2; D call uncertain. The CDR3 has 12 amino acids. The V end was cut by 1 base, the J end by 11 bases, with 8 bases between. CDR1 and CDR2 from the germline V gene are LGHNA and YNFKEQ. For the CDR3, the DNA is TGTGCCAGCAGCCAAGGCCCGGAGAAACTGTTTTTT. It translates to CASSQGPEKLFF.

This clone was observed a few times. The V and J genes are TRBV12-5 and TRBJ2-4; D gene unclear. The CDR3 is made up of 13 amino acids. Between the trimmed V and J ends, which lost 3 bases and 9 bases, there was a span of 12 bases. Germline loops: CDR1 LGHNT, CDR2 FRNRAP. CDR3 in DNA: TGTGCTAGTGGTTTAGAACCTTCTGGCATTCAGTACTTC. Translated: CASGLEPSGIQYF. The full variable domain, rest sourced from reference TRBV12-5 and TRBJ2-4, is DARVTQTPRHKVTEMGQEVTMRCQPILGHNTVFWYRQTMMQGLELLAYFRNRAPLDDSGMPKDRFSAEMPDATLATLKIQPSEPRDSAVYFCASGLEPSGIQYFGAGTRLSVL.